Below, 17 T cell receptor beta chains from the same sample are listed, as sequenced in a study of T cells in Graves' hyperthyroidism and ophthalmopathy (dated by TCRdb to about 2019). The library was generated by multiplex PCR. The run used an Illumina HiSeq 2000. TCR beta CDR3 regions were amplified from RNA transcripts. For the first round of RT-PCR on the TCR CDR3, the HTBI primer set was used together with the Qiagen OneStep RT-PCR kit. TCRdb took the public reads, trimmed them with fastp at Q25, ran MiXCR for clone calling and kept in-frame beta chains. One record per CDR3 amino acid sequence lists the most common genes and DNA. This sample comprises approximately 870,000 distinct CDR3 sequences, roughly 37% of them detected only once. The top ten hold about 8.9% of the sample. The sequenced material came from blood. The receptors originated from a man aged 18 to 30 with Graves' hyperthyroidism.

A word on this clonotype: This sequence may be a read error, since a much larger clone differs from it by one base. The V call is TRBV24-1, the J call TRBJ2-7; 13 nucleotides agree with TRBD2. J was trimmed by 0 bases and V by 9 bases; bases with no gene match: 13. The germline V gene encodes CDR1 KGHDR and CDR2 SFDVKD. The CDR3 loop spans 18 amino acids. The CDR3: CATAARTSGSSLSYEQYF. The CDR3 region has the DNA TGTGCCACCGCCGCCCGGACTAGCGGGAGCTCCCTCTCCTACGAGCAGTACTTC.

About this clonotype: A much more abundant neighbour one base away suggests this may be a read error. The chain links TRBV13 to TRBJ1-1; D gene uncertain. The CDR3 extends over 14 amino acids. The germline gives CDR1 PRHDT, CDR2 FYEKMQ (reference sequence). The CDR3 protein is CASSLEGGDTGAFF. DNA of the CDR3: TGTGCCAGCAGCTTAGAGGGTGGTGACACTGGAGCTTTCTTT.

This clonotype was counted a few times. The V and J genes are TRBV2 and TRBJ2-7; 9 nucleotides match TRBD1. CDR1 and CDR2 (germline): SNHLY, FYNNEI. V dropped 4 bases and J dropped 0; count of bases not matched to a gene: 10. The CDR3 is 17 amino acids. The CDR3 is CASSVLDRGLSSYEQYF. CDR3 in DNA: TGTGCCAGCAGTGTGTTGGACAGGGGACTCAGCTCCTACGAGCAGTACTTC.

This clonotype was counted only a few times. The J gene is TRBJ1-5, the V gene TRBV12-3 or TRBV12-4; tentative D call: TRBD1 (6 bases). The CDR3 has 14 amino acids. The V and J ends lost 6 bases and 5 bases respectively, with 14 bases between them. The CDR3 spells CASSPTGLDQPQHF. The CDR3 nucleotides are TGTGCCAGCAGCCCTACAGGGCTGGATCAGCCCCAGCATTTT.

This chain joins TRBV5-1 and TRBJ1-1, with D unclear. Per germline, CDR1 SGHRS and CDR2 YFSETQ. This CDR3 comprises 15 residues. Deletions cut 4 bases from V and 5 bases from J, with 18 bases between. This CDR3 reads CASSPRAYGDTEAFF. The CDR3 DNA is TGCGCCAGCAGCCCCCGGGCCTATGGGGATACTGAAGCTTTCTTT.

The table lists this clonotype with a few counts. The V call is TRBV4-1, the J call TRBJ2-7, with a tentative D call TRBD1 (6 bases). CDR1 is MGHRA and CDR2 is YSYEKL in the germline V gene. Trimming cost V 1 base and J 3 bases, with 10 bases left between them. The length of the CDR3 is 14 residues. CDR3 residues: CASSQGQGNYEQYF. The CDR3 DNA sequence: TGCGCCAGCAGCCAAGGGCAGGGGAACTACGAGCAGTACTTC.

This clonotype was recorded once. This rearrangement joins TRBV7-9 to TRBJ2-1, with TRBD2 as a possible D gene (5 bases). The CDR3 loop spans 13 amino acids. From germline, CDR1 is SEHNR and CDR2 FQNEAQ (reference sequence). Trimming took off 5 bases at V and 5 bases at J, with 10 bases between the two ends. The CDR3 loop is CASSTRGDNEQFF. The DNA for the CDR3 is TGTGCCAGCAGCACCCGGGGAGACAATGAGCAGTTCTTC.

The table lists this clonotype with many counts. The CDR3 nucleotides read TGTGCCAGCAGCTTATTCCAACGGGACGAGCAGTACTTC. Translating it yields CASSLFQRDEQYF. The chain links TRBV7-2 to TRBJ2-7; D uncertain. The CDR3 has 13 residues. Per the germline V gene, CDR1 is SGHTA and CDR2 is FQGNSA. Deletions cut 2 bases from V and 5 bases from J, with 10 bases between. The full variable domain, completed using reference TRBV7-2 and TRBJ2-7, is GAGVSQSPSNKVTEKGKDVELRCDPISGHTALYWYRQSLGQGLEFLIYFQGNSAPDKSGLPSDRFSAERTGGSVSTLTIQRTQQEDSAVYLCASSLFQRDEQYFGPGTRLTVT.

The J gene is TRBJ1-4, the V gene TRBV14; no clear D gene. CDR3 length: 14 amino acids. Germline loops: CDR1 SGHDN, CDR2 FVKESK. V was shortened by 3 bases and J by 8 bases, with 13 bases between the two germline ends. The chain's CDR3 is CASSHSRTAEKLFF. CDR3 nucleotides: TGTGCCAGCAGCCACTCCCGGACCGCAGAAAAACTGTTTTTT.

The chain couples TRBV18 to TRBJ2-7; D is ambiguous. The germline CDR1 and CDR2 sequences are KGHSH and LQKENI. Between the trimmed V and J ends, which lost 3 bases and 5 bases, there was a span of 17 bases. The CDR3 totals 15 residues. CDR3 amino acids: CASSPSGLDLDEQYF. In DNA form, the CDR3 reads TGTGCCAGCTCACCTTCAGGTCTAGATCTGGACGAGCAGTACTTC.

This chain links TRBV7-2 with TRBJ2-2, with D perhaps being TRBD1 or TRBD2 (5 bases each). Germline V gene lookup returns CDR1 SGHTA and CDR2 FQGNSA. The germline V and J ends were trimmed by 7 bases and 5 bases, with 17 bases remaining between them. There are 15 residues in the CDR3. This chain's CDR3 is CASTYVGTGTGELFF. The CDR3, as DNA: TGTGCCAGCACCTACGTGGGGACGGGGACCGGGGAGCTGTTTTTT.

CDR3 bases: TGTGCCAGTGACAGGGGGCAGGGTGAGCAGTACTTC. Encoded protein: CASDRGQGEQYF. V gene TRBV6-1 combines with J gene TRBJ2-7, with TRBD1 matching over 10 bases. The germline V gene has CDR1 MNHNS and CDR2 SASEGT. The CDR3 has 12 amino acids. V lost 9 bases and J lost 7; bases outside the gene matches: 6.

This clonotype was recorded many times. V is TRBV15 and J is TRBJ2-7; the D call may be TRBD1 or TRBD2 (5 bases each). This CDR3 region has 16 residues. The V end lost 0 bases, the J end lost 2 bases, and 14 bases lay between the germline ends. Germline CDR1 reads LNHNV; CDR2 reads YYDKDF (reference sequence). Here the CDR3 reads CATSRDLDPGPYEQYF. The CDR3 coding sequence is TGTGCCACCAGCAGAGATTTGGATCCGGGGCCCTACGAGCAGTACTTC.

This clonotype was counted a few times. This chain joins TRBV10-3 and TRBJ2-7, with 7 positions matching TRBD2. Germline CDR1 reads ENHRY; CDR2 reads SYGVKD. CDR3 length equals 14 residues. Trimming removed 8 bases from V and 3 bases from J; junction bases left unmatched: 10. CDR3 in DNA: TGTGCCATCGAGCCCGAGCGGGGCTTCTACGAGCAGTACTTC. Translated: CAIEPERGFYEQYF.

The rearrangement joins TRBV12-3 or TRBV12-4 to TRBJ2-2, with D perhaps TRBD1 or TRBD2 (5 bases each). Trimming shortened V by 3 bases and J by 2 bases, and 13 bases separated the two germline ends. The CDR3 contains 16 residues. CDR3 in amino acids: CASSFQGVVNTGELFF. The DNA of the CDR3 is TGTGCCAGCAGTTTTCAGGGAGTCGTTAACACCGGGGAGCTGTTTTTT.

V and J are TRBV5-1 and TRBJ1-2; D is perhaps TRBD1 (5 bases). Trimming removed 3 bases from V and 4 bases from J, with 16 bases in between. The CDR3 is 15 residues long. The germline V gene encodes CDR1 SGHRS and CDR2 YFSETQ. The CDR3 DNA reads TGCGCCAGCAGCTCCCCTGGGGGGACTTTCTATGGCTACACCTTC. Its translation: CASSSPGGTFYGYTF.

Turning to this clonotype: Relative to the germline gene, one junction end is altered; a read error may explain this. The genes are TRBV7-9 and TRBJ1-3; 8 bases are shared with TRBD1. Germline lookup yields CDR1 SEHNR and CDR2 FQNEAQ (reference sequence). CDR3 length equals 17 residues. CDR3 residues: CASSRTNRDRSGNTIYF. As DNA, the CDR3 is TGCGCCAGCAGCCGAACCAACAGGGACAGGTCTGGAAACACCATATATTTT. Full variable domain (rest looked up from reference TRBV7-9 and TRBJ1-3): DTGVSQNPRHKITKRGQNVTFRCDPISEHNRLYWYRQTLGQGPEFLTYFQNEAQLEKSRLLSDRFSAERPKGSFSTLEIQRTEQGDSAMYLCASSRTNRDRSGNTIYFGEGSWLTVV.